This T cell receptor beta chain emerged from a study of identical twins. There are 20 residues in the CDR3. CDR1 MGHDK and CDR2 SYGVNS come from the germline V gene. The V segment lost 0 bases and the J segment 4 bases; nucleotides outside the gene matches: 14. TCRdb recomputed calls from the 5' RACE reads with MiXCR, one row per CDR3 protein. The sample lists some 440,000 distinct CDR3 sequences, 24% occurring once. This clonotype was observed a handful of times. These data were also filed under a second study, of T cells expressing NK-cell markers. That study adds: Investigators obtained TCR beta repertoires from sorted CD3+CD56+NKG2C+, CD3+CD56+NKG2C- and CD3+CD56-NKG2C+ T cells. Within the sequenced cohort of eight donors, seven exhibited HCMV seropositivity and one was seronegative. The HCMV specificity of the expanded NKG2C+ T cell clones stayed unresolved.

Material: CD4+ T cells sorted from blood. The receptor was isolated from a woman under 30 in good health. This chain uses TRBV25-1 with TRBJ2-5; 13 nucleotides align to TRBD2. This chain's CDR3 is CASSEYPTSGGPLIRETQYF. Here the CDR3 DNA reads TGTGCCAGCAGTGAATACCCGACTAGCGGGGGGCCCCTAATCCGAGAGACCCAGTACTTC.